Listed below are T cell receptor beta chains from one sample, sequenced in a study of T cells in Graves' hyperthyroidism and ophthalmopathy. One entry per CDR3 protein, called by TCRdb with MiXCR from the multiplex PCR reads. The sample lists a few hundred thousand distinct CDR3 sequences; approximately 14% were seen once. Sequencing used blood. All receptors come from a woman aged 55 to 70 with Graves' ophthalmopathy. Both conserved end residues are part of each CDR3. The order of the fields is V gene, D gene, J gene, clone size, CDR3 DNA, CDR3 protein. D genes are given only for firm matches. Clone size, where shown, is once, few, many, or a class for clones that have expanded.

>TRBV7-9|TRBD2|TRBJ2-7|many
TGTGCCAGCAGAAAAACCGGGACTAGCGGGGAAGTAGCCTACGAGCAGTACTTC
CASRKTGTSGEVAYEQYF
>TRBV2|TRBD1|TRBJ2-2|.
TGTGCCAGCAGTTACGCTGGCAGGGGGCTTAACACCGGGGAGCTGTTTTTT
CASSYAGRGLNTGELFF
>TRBV6-5|TRBD2|TRBJ2-3|.
TGTGCCAGCAGTTACCTCGGTAGCGGGAGACTGCCAGATACGCAGTATTTT
CASSYLGSGRLPDTQYF
>TRBV10-3|.|TRBJ1-2|many
TGTGCCATCGCCCCCCGGGAGGGAACGAACTATGGCTACACCTTC
CAIAPREGTNYGYTF
>TRBV28|.|TRBJ1-2|.
TGTGCCAGCACCCCCCCCCCCCGGGGAAGGGGTGACTATGGCTACACCTTC
CASTPPPRGRGDYGYTF
>TRBV6-2/TRBV6-3|.|TRBJ2-1|many
TGTGCCAGCAGTTACCTAGCCTACAATGAGCAGTTCTTC
CASSYLAYNEQFF
>TRBV12-3/TRBV12-4|.|TRBJ2-1|many
TGTGCCAGCATCCCTGGAGGGACCCACAATGAGCAGTTCTTC
CASIPGGTHNEQFF
>TRBV24-1|TRBD2|TRBJ2-3|few
TGTGCCACCAGTGATTCGGGACTAGCGGGGAACACAGATACGCAGTGTTTT
CATSDSGLAGNTDTQCF
>TRBV19|TRBD1|TRBJ1-1|many
TGTGCCAGTAGTAGTGGGACAGGGGGATTGACTGAAGCTTTCTTT
CASSSGTGGLTEAFF
>TRBV27|TRBD2|TRBJ2-7|.
TGTGCCAGCAGTTCCTACGGGACTAGCGGGAACGAGCAGTACTTC
CASSSYGTSGNEQYF
>TRBV24-1|TRBD2|TRBJ2-3|once
TGTGCCACCAGTGATACCTTAGCGGGAGGTACAGATACGCAGTATTTT
CATSDTLAGGTDTQYF
>TRBV7-8|TRBD1|TRBJ2-2|few
TGTGCCAGCAGCCCCACCGGGACAGGTACCGGGGAGCTGTTTTTT
CASSPTGTGTGELFF
>TRBV9|.|TRBJ2-2|.
TGTGCCAGCAGTCCGGGACTCCCCTCTGACGGGGAGCTGTTTTTT
CASSPGLPSDGELFF